Here is one TCR beta chain with its context. No antigen is known for it. This record comes from a study of CXCR3-negative and CXCR3-positive naive CD8 T cells. Study-wide points: Much lower diversity was found in memory CD8+ cells, while both naive subsets had comparably high diversity. CXCR3-positive naive cells carried more hydrophobic TRB CDR3s than CXCR3-negative ones.

5' RACE with UMI labels generated the TRB cDNA libraries. TCRdb re-called the 5' RACE reads; one entry per CDR3 protein, DNA not given. In all, the sample yields some 64,000 distinct CDR3 sequences. From germline, CDR1 is SQVTM and CDR2 ANQGSEA. The CDR3 is 13 residues long. The sequence was obtained from a human donor in good health. Some clones in this sample may be carry-over from other donors' samples. Sequencing was done on a sample of naive CXCR3+ CD8+ T cells from blood. The subset denotes: CD45RO-CCR7+CD27+CD95- naive CD8+ T cells expressing CXCR3 (TNR3+). V and J are TRBV29-1 and TRBJ1-1. The CDR3 loop is CSVVAAMNTEAFF.